This T cell receptor beta chain emerged from a study of T cell repertoires in cytomegalovirus infection. General study points: Cumulated frequencies of public TCR beta families served to identify carriers of CMV plus the relevant HLA.

This clonotype has ten or more counts. Its antigen is undetermined. TCRdb re-called the reads through MiXCR, storing one row per CDR3 protein. The sample includes about 300,000 distinct CDR3 sequences, around 10% of them seen just once. This CDR3 is 12 amino acids long. V lost 6 bases and J 10 bases, leaving 14 bases between the germline ends. Germline CDR1 LNHDA, CDR2 SQIVND (reference sequence). The chain recombines TRBV19 with TRBJ2-3; the D gene could be TRBD1 or TRBD2 (5 bases each). The TCR sequence derives from a human donor in good health (CMV status not recorded). Some clones in this sample may be carry-over from other donors' samples. Source material: PBMCs. The CDR3 nucleotides read TGTGCCAGTAGCGGGGCCACTCTTGCGCAGTATTTT. Its translation: CASSGATLAQYF.